This TCR beta chain was captured by sequencing in a study of response to subunit inactivated influenza vaccine. Trimming took 5 bases from V and 0 from J, leaving 12 bases between them. The CDR3 is 15 residues long. Germline V gene data show CDR1 as SGHTA and CDR2 as FQGNSA. MiXCR was run by TCRdb on the RT-PCR reads, yielding one entry per CDR3 protein. The table has about 570,000 distinct CDR3 sequences, about 11% seen once. This clonotype came up many times. The same data also contributed to another study, on T cells expressing NK-cell markers. That paper notes: The TCR beta cDNA came from 5'RACE template switching with UMIs. It was sorted CD3+CD56-NKG2C+, CD3+CD56+NKG2C- and CD3+CD56+NKG2C+ T cells that provided the TCR beta repertoires. As a fraction of CD8+ T cells, dominant NKG2C+ clonotypes reached about 1.0-7.5% in six donors.

Sample: PBMCs from blood, taken on the day of vaccination. The chain carries TRBV7-2 and TRBJ2-3; D gene unclear. The receptor's source is a man in his fifties or sixties who received an inactivated influenza vaccine. DNA for the CDR3: TGTGCCAGCAGCCTCCAGAGGTCAAGCACAGATACGCAGTATTTT. This gives the protein CASSLQRSSTDTQYF.